This entry lists 32 T cell receptor beta chains sequenced from one sample in a study of metastatic and nonmetastatic thyroid tumors. MiXCR re-clonotyped the PCR reads for TCRdb. Of several thousand clones in the sample, under 30% were seen once. Ahead of thyroid surgery, no patient had received treatment of any kind. Material: adjacent normal tissue. Receptors originate from a female donor with papillary thyroid cancer or a benign thyroid nodule (not recorded which). Some clones in this sample may be carry-over from other donors' samples.

For this clone: This sample also contains other DNA sequences that code for the same CDR3. This chain connects TRBV21-1 to TRBJ2-7; the table's D call, TRBD2, has no DNA check behind it. TRBV21-1 is a pseudogene segment. This CDR3 contains 19 residues. The CDR3 DNA follows: TGTGCCAGCAGCAAAGATACCCTAGCGGGAGGACCTATCCCATACGAGCAGTACTTC. It translates to CASSKDTLAGGPIPYEQYF.

This clone is labeled medium-sized. This sample also contains other DNA sequences that code for the same CDR3. The chain employs TRBV7-9 and TRBJ1-5; 8 bases fit TRBD1. The CDR3 sequence is 15 residues long. Germline values: CDR1 SEHNR, CDR2 FQNEAQ (reference sequence). The junction had 2 bases not matched to a gene; V was cut back by 1 base and J by 3 bases. Here the CDR3 DNA reads TGTGCCAGCAGCTTAGGGCAGGGGGCCAATCAGCCCCAGCATTTT. Its protein product is CASSLGQGANQPQHF.

The rearrangement joins TRBV19 to TRBJ1-2; D gene uncertain. The CDR3 runs to 13 residues. Trimming removed 1 base at V and 6 bases at J, with 9 bases between. Germline V CDR1 and CDR2: LNHDA, SQIVND (reference sequence). CDR3 DNA sequence: TGTGCCAGTAGTATAGGGGGTTTCGATGGCTACACCTTC. Translating it yields CASSIGGFDGYTF.

This clone was recorded a few times. The rearrangement links TRBV6-6 to TRBJ2-1; 8 nucleotides agree with TRBD2. The germline V gene encodes CDR1 MNHNY and CDR2 SVGAGI (reference sequence). J gave up 10 bases and V 0 bases, and 17 bases lay outside the gene matches. The length of the CDR3 is 18 residues. The CDR3 loop reads CASSYSTRGTSGPLEQFF. In DNA form, the CDR3 reads TGTGCCAGCAGTTACTCGACTCGGGGTACTAGCGGACCCCTGGAGCAGTTCTTC.

This clone was observed at least ten times. This sequence may be a read error, since a much larger clone differs from it by one base. This sample also contains other DNA sequences that code for the same CDR3. V usage is TRBV20-1 and J usage is TRBJ2-7; 7 positions agree with TRBD1. This CDR3 is 14 amino acids long. The germline gives CDR1 DFQATT, CDR2 SNEGSKA (reference sequence). The V and J ends lost 6 bases and 2 bases, in that order; junction bases with no gene match: 10. The CDR3 region is CSAQGEMRTYEQYF. The CDR3 DNA is TGCAGTGCCCAGGGGGAGATGAGGACCTACGAGCAGTACTTC.

With respect to this clone: The CDR3 does not end in the conserved phenylalanine or tryptophan, so this is likely a read error. No DNA is shown, since the ends of the CDR3 on it are uncertain; the CDR3 is the one TCRdb lists. The V and J genes are TRBV5-8 and TRBJ2-2; the D call TRBD1 from the table was never checked on the DNA. With termini counted, the CDR3 has 15 amino acids. The germline gives CDR1 SGHTS, CDR2 YDEGEE. CDR3 sequence: CARSSRQRNTGELVL.

The chain joins TRBV11-2 to TRBJ1-2, with D perhaps TRBD1 (6 bases). The CDR3 is made up of 15 amino acids. CDR1 and CDR2 from the germline V gene are SGHAT and FQNNGV. Trimming shortened V by 2 bases and J by 8 bases, and 18 bases separated the two germline ends. The CDR3 sequence: CASSLSFGTIEGYTF. In DNA form, the CDR3 reads TGTGCCAGCAGCTTAAGTTTCGGGACAATAGAGGGCTACACCTTC. Drawing the rest from reference TRBV11-2 and TRBJ1-2, the complete variable domain is EAGVAQSPRYKIIEKRQSVAFWCNPISGHATLYWYQQILGQGPKLLIQFQNNGVVDDSQLPKDRFSAERLKGVDSTLKIQPAKLEDSAVYLCASSLSFGTIEGYTFGSGTRLTVV.

The chain has TRBV20-1 and TRBJ2-2; perhaps TRBD1 as D (5 bases). The CDR3 is 14 residues long. Deletions cut 4 bases from V and 1 base from J, with 10 bases between. Germline V gives CDR1 DFQATT, CDR2 SNEGSKA (reference sequence). The CDR3 protein is CSATLQENTGELFF. In DNA, the CDR3 is TGCAGTGCTACATTACAGGAGAACACCGGGGAGCTGTTTTTT.

The chain uses TRBV13 and TRBJ2-7; 7 bases agree with TRBD1. From germline, CDR1 is PRHDT and CDR2 FYEKMQ (reference sequence). CDR3 length equals 14 residues. Unmatched junction bases numbered 3, after V lost 1 base and J lost 3 bases. The CDR3 spells CASSLAGQSYEQYF. In DNA form, the CDR3 reads TGTGCCAGCAGCTTAGCGGGACAGAGCTACGAGCAGTACTTC.

This clone is medium-sized (0.01 to 0.1%) by share. CDR3 DNA: TGTGCCAGCAGCGTAGAGCAGGGGCCTCGAGAGCAGTACTTC. Its translation: CASSVEQGPREQYF. The rearrangement uses TRBV9 and TRBJ2-7, with D possibly being TRBD1 (6 bases). Germline CDR1 reads SGDLS; CDR2 reads YYNGEE. The length of the CDR3 is 14 residues. V was pared by 0 bases and J by 7 bases, with 14 bases between.

This clone ranks as medium-sized. The chain employs TRBV11-2 and TRBJ1-3; D is perhaps TRBD1 (5 bases). The V and J ends lost 1 base and 2 bases respectively, with 12 bases between them. Per the germline V gene, CDR1 is SGHAT and CDR2 is FQNNGV. This CDR3 has 16 amino acids. The CDR3 spells CASSLVIRDTGNTIYF. For the CDR3, the DNA is TGTGCCAGCAGCTTAGTAATCAGGGATACTGGAAACACCATATATTTT. The variable domain in full, with the rest retrieved from reference TRBV11-2 and TRBJ1-3, is EAGVAQSPRYKIIEKRQSVAFWCNPISGHATLYWYQQILGQGPKLLIQFQNNGVVDDSQLPKDRFSAERLKGVDSTLKIQPAKLEDSAVYLCASSLVIRDTGNTIYFGEGSWLTVV.

V and J are TRBV2 and TRBJ2-1; 11 nucleotides line up with TRBD2. V shed 7 bases, J shed 4 bases, and the junction held 6 bases outside the gene matches. The CDR3 is made up of 15 amino acids. CDR1 is SNHLY and CDR2 is FYNNEI in the germline V gene. The CDR3 region is CASNPASGGYNEQFF. The CDR3 bases are TGTGCCAGCAACCCTGCTAGCGGGGGGTACAATGAGCAGTTCTTC.

By proportion, this clone is large. V and J are TRBV6-2 or TRBV6-3 and TRBJ2-3; D might be TRBD1 (6 bases). This CDR3 region has 15 residues. Trimming shortened V by 1 base and J by 2 bases, and 10 bases separated the two germline ends. The V gene's germline CDR1 is MNHEY and CDR2 SVGEGT. The DNA for the CDR3 is TGTGCCAGCAGTTACTACAGGGCACCCACAGATACGCAGTATTTT. Protein product: CASSYYRAPTDTQYF.

This clone was counted a few times. This chain joins TRBV12-3 or TRBV12-4 and TRBJ1-2, with 8 bases aligning to TRBD1. The CDR3 spans 13 residues. The V and J ends lost 4 bases and 4 bases, in that order; junction bases with no gene match: 2. CDR3 sequence reads: CASSWTGTYGYTF. The CDR3 DNA reads as TGTGCCAGCAGTTGGACAGGGACCTATGGCTACACCTTC.

V and J are TRBV20-1 and TRBJ1-6; D is undetermined. The CDR3 runs 14 residues. Per the germline V gene, CDR1 is DFQATT and CDR2 is SNEGSKA (reference sequence). V dropped 1 base and J dropped 10 bases, with 14 bases sitting between them. CDR3 protein: CSARGARECSPLHF. In DNA, the CDR3 is TGCAGTGCTAGAGGGGCAAGGGAGTGCTCACCCCTCCACTTT.

V gene TRBV20-1 combines with J gene TRBJ2-7; 7 bases are a match to TRBD2. Per germline, CDR1 DFQATT and CDR2 SNEGSKA (reference sequence). This CDR3 region has 11 residues. Trimming took 3 bases from V and 6 from J; bases not matched to a gene: 2. The CDR3 spells CSASGEGEQYF. The CDR3 DNA is TGCAGTGCTAGCGGGGAGGGCGAGCAGTACTTC.

By share, this clone ranks as medium-sized. The rearrangement uses TRBV5-6 and TRBJ2-3; TRBD2 aligns across 7 bases. The germline V gene has CDR1 SGHDT and CDR2 YYEEEE. The CDR3 loop spans 15 amino acids. V lost 4 bases, J lost 0 bases, and 5 bases stayed unmatched. CDR3 nucleotides: TGTGCCAGCAGCGGGGGGGGACCCAGCACAGATACGCAGTATTTT. The encoded protein is CASSGGGPSTDTQYF.

Worth noting for this clone: Sequence at one end of the junction differs from germline and may be a read error. The V call is TRBV11-2, the J call TRBJ2-1; possible D gene TRBD2, 5 bases. The germline V gene encodes CDR1 SGHAT and CDR2 FQNNGV. CDR3 length equals 17 residues. The CDR3 protein is CASCLRGLASVDNEQIF. DNA for the CDR3: TGTGCGAGCTGCTTACGAGGTTTAGCGAGTGTCGACAATGAGCAGATCTTC.

A remark on this clone: The junction departs from the called germline gene at one end, perhaps through a read error. This chain connects TRBV10-3 to TRBJ2-4; perhaps D is TRBD1 or TRBD2 (5 bases each). CDR3 size: 14 residues. Germline assignment: CDR1 ENHRY and CDR2 SYGVKD. In DNA, the CDR3 is TGTGCCAGCAGTGAAACGGGGACCGAGGGCATTCAGTACTTC. Protein sequence: CASSETGTEGIQYF.

This clone was counted many times. This sequence joins TRBV4-2 and TRBJ2-5, with D possibly being TRBD1 (6 bases). Looked up from germline, CDR1 is LGHNA and CDR2 is YNFKEQ. With 1 base removed from V and 1 base from J, the gap between germline ends came to 10 bases. This CDR3 has 15 residues. In DNA, the CDR3 is TGTGCCAGCAGCCAAGCCGAGGGGGTCCAAGAGACCCAGTACTTC. Encoded protein: CASSQAEGVQETQYF.

This clone is medium-sized within its sample. CDR3 region: CSAPEIGDENNEQFF. CDR3 in DNA: TGCAGTGCTCCAGAGATAGGGGACGAGAACAATGAGCAGTTCTTC. V usage is TRBV20-1 and J usage is TRBJ2-1; D may correspond to TRBD1 or TRBD2 (5 bases each). V lost 5 bases and J 5 bases, leaving 19 bases between the germline ends. Germline V gene sequence: CDR1 DFQATT, CDR2 SNEGSKA (reference sequence). The CDR3 sequence is 15 residues long.

The chain links TRBV9 to TRBJ2-7, with 10 bases that match TRBD1. Germline loops: CDR1 SGDLS, CDR2 YYNGEE. The CDR3 runs to 16 residues. J was trimmed by 6 bases and V by 4 bases; bases with no gene match: 13. Written as DNA, the CDR3 is TGTGCCAGCAGCCCCCACCCTTTAGGACAGGGGGGCGAGCAGTACTTC. It codes for CASSPHPLGQGGEQYF.

This clone was counted a few times. The V gene is TRBV5-1, the J gene TRBJ2-7, with D possibly being TRBD1 (5 bases). V shed 0 bases and J shed 2 bases, with 12 bases lying between them. The CDR3 covers 15 residues. CDR1 SGHRS and CDR2 YFSETQ come from the germline V gene. The CDR3 DNA follows: TGCGCCAGCAGCTTGGGGCAGGGATTGACCTACGAGCAGTACTTC. This encodes CASSLGQGLTYEQYF.

This clone ranks as medium-sized (0.01 to 0.1%). The V gene is TRBV12-3 or TRBV12-4, the J gene TRBJ2-7, with D possibly TRBD1 on 5 matching bases. The V end lost 5 bases, the J end lost 4 bases, and 18 bases lay between the germline ends. The CDR3 totals 15 residues. CDR3 in DNA: TGTGCCAGCAGTCTCCAGGGATTCGGAATTTACGAGCAGTACTTC. Translating gives CASSLQGFGIYEQYF.

By proportion, this clone is medium-sized. V gene TRBV20-1 combines with J gene TRBJ1-2, with a possible D match to TRBD1 (5 bases). Trimming took off 0 bases at V and 6 bases at J, with 20 bases between the two ends. The CDR3 runs 16 residues. Germline V gene data show CDR1 as DFQATT and CDR2 as SNEGSKA (reference sequence). In DNA, the CDR3 is TGCAGTGCTAGAGACCCCGGGACTTCGGGAGTGCATGGCTACACCTTC. Amino acid sequence: CSARDPGTSGVHGYTF.

The rearrangement uses TRBV7-6 and TRBJ2-2; TRBD2 might be the D (6 bases). Germline CDR1 SGHVS, CDR2 FNYEAQ. V lost 1 base to trimming and J lost 6 bases, with 9 bases between them. The CDR3 runs 14 residues. CDR3 sequence reads: CASSLVSSAGELFF. The CDR3 nucleotides read TGTGCCAGCAGCTTAGTCTCTAGCGCCGGGGAGCTGTTTTTT.

This clone is deemed medium-sized. The chain joins TRBV7-8 to TRBJ2-7, with unresolved D. V shed 4 bases and J shed 3 bases, with 10 bases lying between them. The CDR3 sequence is 13 residues long. The V gene's germline CDR1 is SGHVS and CDR2 FQNEAQ. The CDR3, as DNA: TGTGCCAGCAGCTCACATACAGTCTACGAGCAGTACTTC. It specifies CASSSHTVYEQYF.

This clone has a handful of counts. A read error may account for a junction end that differs from germline. In DNA form, the CDR3 reads TGTGCCAGTAGTTACTACGGGACTGGCGGAGAAGAGACCCAGTACTTC. Translation: CASSYYGTGGEETQYF. V usage is TRBV6-2 or TRBV6-3 and J usage is TRBJ2-5, with a possible D match to TRBD2 (6 bases). The germline V gene encodes CDR1 MNHEY and CDR2 SVGEGT. This CDR3 has 16 residues.

This clone is medium-sized (0.01 to 0.1%) by share. The genes are TRBV10-3 and TRBJ1-4; the D is unclear. Deletions cut 3 bases from V and 1 base from J, with 6 bases between. There are 14 residues in the CDR3. Germline-derived CDR1 and CDR2 are ENHRY and SYGVKD. The CDR3, as DNA: TGTGCCATCAGTGAAAGAGGAACTAATGAAAAACTGTTTTTT. As protein: CAISERGTNEKLFF.

This clone is classed as medium-sized. V is TRBV20-1 and J is TRBJ1-2; D may be TRBD1 (5 bases). V lost 3 bases to trimming and J lost 8 bases, with 13 bases between them. The CDR3 consists of 12 residues. The germline CDR1 and CDR2 sequences are DFQATT and SNEGSKA (reference sequence). CDR3 region: CSARGREKGYTF. DNA for the CDR3: TGCAGTGCTAGGGGCAGGGAAAAGGGCTACACCTTC.

The J gene is TRBJ2-7, the V gene TRBV6-1; unclear D gene. The CDR3 is 13 residues long. The germline V gene has CDR1 MNHNS and CDR2 SASEGT. The ends were cut back, 7 bases at V and 2 bases at J, with 12 bases in the middle. CDR3 residues: CASNRGSPYEQYF. The CDR3 DNA follows: TGTGCCAGCAACCGCGGCAGCCCCTACGAGCAGTACTTC.

There are many counts of this clone. The gene calls are TRBV3-1 and TRBJ2-3; D remains unclear. The CDR3 is made up of 14 amino acids. CDR1 is LGHDT and CDR2 is YNNKEL in the germline V gene (reference sequence). The germline V and J ends were trimmed by 2 bases and 0 bases, with 6 bases remaining between them. Here the CDR3 reads CASSQILSTDTQYF. CDR3 DNA sequence: TGTGCCAGCAGCCAAATCCTTAGCACAGATACGCAGTATTTT.